This record concerns one T cell receptor beta chain sequence. Its antigen is currently unknown. The CDR3 has 17 residues. Trimming stripped 6 bases from V and 1 base from J, with 22 bases between. Germline CDR1 and CDR2: MNHEY and SMNVEV (reference sequence). This specimen belongs to a study of identical twins. Study-level findings and limits: Recombination models fit unrelated individuals' TCR alpha sharing but underestimated twins'.

TCRdb fed the 5' RACE reads into MiXCR, producing one record per CDR3 protein. The sample lists around 1.7 million distinct CDR3 sequences; 25% to 35% were seen once. The receptor's source is a newborn girl in good health. Material: cord blood. This chain links TRBV27 with TRBJ2-7; D is possibly TRBD1 (5 bases). This chain's CDR3 is CASRPSPREQWSYEQYF. The CDR3 bases are TGTGCCAGCAGACCCTCACCCAGGGAACAATGGTCCTACGAGCAGTACTTC.